A selection of T cell receptor beta chains follows, all from one sample in a study of CD8+ T cells in alopecia areata. Profiled with immunoSEQ multiplex PCR; TCRdb holds only in-frame clones, not every one. The sample has 200,000 to 250,000 clones, approximately 65% seen once; the top ten hold around 1.3%. Here the sequenced sample was CD4+ T cells sorted from blood, taken at week 44, from a patient treated with tofacitinib. Source of these receptors: a human donor with alopecia areata. Each CDR3 is given with its conserved first and last residue. A D gene is named only where the DNA matches it firmly. Clone size is shown for a subset of rows, as once, few, many or a class of expanded clone.

J gene	clone size	V gene	D gene	CDR3 DNA	CDR3 protein
TRBJ2-5	.	TRBV25-1	.	TGTGCCAGCAGTGAAAATCAAGAGACCCAGTACTTC	CASSENQETQYF
TRBJ2-3	.	TRBV29-1	.	TGCAGCGTTACCTGGCAGGGTACAGATACGCAGTATTTT	CSVTWQGTDTQYF
TRBJ2-1	few	TRBV29-1	.	TGCAGCGTTGAGGAGGTCGAGCAGTTCTTC	CSVEEVEQFF
TRBJ2-3	.	TRBV28	TRBD1	TGTGCCAGCAGTTTCAGGGGGCGGACAGATACGCAGTATTTT	CASSFRGRTDTQYF
TRBJ2-3	.	TRBV2	.	TGTGCCAGCGGCGCCCCAGGCTGGGATACGCAGTATTTT	CASGAPGWDTQYF
TRBJ2-3	.	TRBV29-1	.	TGCAGCGTTGTCGAGGGAGATACGCAGTATTTT	CSVVEGDTQYF
TRBJ2-1	.	TRBV6-6	.	TGTGCCAGCAGTTCTGAGCGGGCCATCTACAATGAGCAGTTCTTC	CASSSERAIYNEQFF
TRBJ1-6	.	TRBV27	.	TGTGCCAGCAGTTTATTAGGGGGGAGCGATTCACCCCTCCACTTT	CASSLLGGSDSPLHF
TRBJ1-2	.	TRBV7-2	.	TGTGCCAGCAGTCCTTTAGGGGACTATGGCTACACCTTC	CASSPLGDYGYTF
TRBJ2-3	few	TRBV29-1	.	TGCAGCGTCCACTACAACACAGATACGCAGTATTTT	CSVHYNTDTQYF
TRBJ1-2	.	TRBV29-1	.	TGCAGCGCAGGACCCGACAACTATGGCTACACCTTC	CSAGPDNYGYTF
TRBJ1-1	.	TRBV19	.	TGTGCCAGTAGTATTTCGGCCGGGGGCGCACCTGGAGAAGCTTTCTTT	CASSISAGGAPGEAFF
TRBJ2-7	.	TRBV5-1	TRBD2	TGCGCCAGCAGCTTGGGAGTAGCGGGGGACTACGAGCAGTACTTC	CASSLGVAGDYEQYF
TRBJ1-6	.	TRBV6-5	TRBD1	TGTGCCAGCAGTGGGACCGGGACAGCTAATTCACCCCTCCACTTT	CASSGTGTANSPLHF
TRBJ2-3	.	TRBV10-3	.	TGTGCCAGCCTACCAGGTAGCACAGATACGCAGTATTTT	CASLPGSTDTQYF
TRBJ1-1	few	TRBV6-5	.	TGTGCCAGCAGGTTCAAACTTGAAGCTTTCTTT	CASRFKLEAFF
TRBJ1-1	.	TRBV6-5	TRBD1	TGTGCCAGCAGTTATCTCCTGACAGGGGCGCCCACTGAAGCTTTCTTT	CASSYLLTGAPTEAFF
TRBJ1-4	.	TRBV29-1	.	TGCAGCGTTAGGACAGACGCAACTAATGAAAAACTGTTTTTT	CSVRTDATNEKLFF
TRBJ1-2	once	TRBV7-9	.	TGTGCCAGCAGCTTAGAAGAGAGGGCCGGTGGCTACACCTTC	CASSLEERAGGYTF
TRBJ2-1	few	TRBV29-1	.	TGCAGCGCCCCGGAGAACAATGAGCAGTTCTTC	CSAPENNEQFF
TRBJ2-7	.	TRBV27	TRBD1	TGTGCCAGCAGTTTATTGACAGGGGGGCGCGAGCAGTACTTC	CASSLLTGGREQYF
TRBJ2-7	.	TRBV5-1	.	TGCGCCAGCAGCTTGGCCTCGGGGGGCGCGTACGAGCAGTACTTC	CASSLASGGAYEQYF
TRBJ2-7	.	TRBV30	.	TGTGCCTGGAAGGACCAGGGAGTCTACGAGCAGTACTTC	CAWKDQGVYEQYF
TRBJ2-3	.	TRBV7-2	TRBD2	TGTGCCAGCAGCTTCTGGGCGGGGGGAGCCAATACGCAGTATTTT	CASSFWAGGANTQYF
TRBJ2-3	.	TRBV6-6	TRBD2	TGTGCCAGCAGGGCTAGCGGGGCGCGGACAGATACGCAGTATTTT	CASRASGARTDTQYF
TRBJ1-5	.	TRBV2	.	TGTGCCAGCCGATTGATGACGACAGGCCATCAGCCCCAGCATTTT	CASRLMTTGHQPQHF
TRBJ2-3	few	TRBV15	.	TGTGCCACCAGCAGAGATCTGAAAGATACGCAGTATTTT	CATSRDLKDTQYF
TRBJ1-1	.	TRBV29-1	.	TGCAGCGTTGGACAAACGATGAACACTGAAGCTTTCTTT	CSVGQTMNTEAFF
TRBJ2-1	.	TRBV5-1	.	TGCGCCAGCAGCTTAGGAGACTATGGGCAGTTCTTC	CASSLGDYGQFF
TRBJ2-1	few	TRBV7-9	TRBD1	TGTGCCAGCAGCTCCGTCACCGGGACAGGGGTGGCCTACAATGAGCAGTTCTTC	CASSSVTGTGVAYNEQFF
TRBJ1-1	.	TRBV27	.	TGTGCCAGCAGTCCCAGGGTTTTCACTGAAGCTTTCTTT	CASSPRVFTEAFF
TRBJ1-1	.	TRBV29-1	.	TGCAGCGTTGTGGGCAGGATGAAGAACACTGAAGCTTTCTTT	CSVVGRMKNTEAFF
TRBJ1-5	.	TRBV30	TRBD1	TGTGCCTGGAGTGCAGGACAGGGACAGCCCCAGCATTTT	CAWSAGQGQPQHF
TRBJ1-4	few	TRBV6-1	.	TGTGCCAGCAGTGTTTCATGGATTACTAATGAAAAACTGTTTTTT	CASSVSWITNEKLFF
TRBJ2-1	.	TRBV4-3	.	TGCGCCAGCAGCCTGGTTGCCACGAGCTCCTACAATGAGCAGTTCTTC	CASSLVATSSYNEQFF
TRBJ2-6	.	TRBV9	.	TGTGCCAGCAGCGTAGTTGGGACTGGGGCCAACGTCCTGACTTTC	CASSVVGTGANVLTF
TRBJ1-2	once	TRBV5-1	.	TGCGCCAGCAGCTCCCAGGACGGCTATGGCTACACCTTC	CASSSQDGYGYTF
TRBJ2-1	.	TRBV2	.	TGTGCCAGCAGTGAAAACAGGCTCAATGAGCAGTTCTTC	CASSENRLNEQFF
TRBJ1-2	.	TRBV29-1	.	TGCAGCGTTGAATCGGGGTTGGGCTACACCTTC	CSVESGLGYTF
TRBJ2-7	.	TRBV4-3	TRBD1	TGCGCCAGCAGCCAAGGACAGGGAATCTACGAGCAGTACTTC	CASSQGQGIYEQYF
TRBJ1-6	few	TRBV7-8	.	TGTGCCAGCAGCTTACGGCGGGACTTACTCCACTTT	CASSLRRDLLHF
TRBJ1-6	.	TRBV30	.	TGTGCCTGGGTGCCACGGGGGATGAATTCACCCCTCCACTTT	CAWVPRGMNSPLHF
TRBJ1-6	.	TRBV5-6	.	TGTGCCAGCAGCTTGGTCCAGGGAAGTTCACCCCTCCACTTT	CASSLVQGSSPLHF
TRBJ2-7	.	TRBV30	.	TGTGCCTGGAGTTATTGGGACACTTACGAGCAGTACTTC	CAWSYWDTYEQYF
TRBJ1-2	once	TRBV6-6	.	TGTGCCAGCAGTTACAAACAGGGCGGGGGCTACACCTTC	CASSYKQGGGYTF
TRBJ2-5	.	TRBV29-1	TRBD2	TGCAGCGTTAATCGCGGGGGGGCCCAAGAGACCCAGTACTTC	CSVNRGGAQETQYF
TRBJ1-1	few	TRBV29-1	.	TGCAGCGTCGGCCAGGGGCGGGCGACTGAAGCTTTCTTT	CSVGQGRATEAFF
TRBJ2-7	.	TRBV4-3	.	TGCGCCAGCAGCCTATCATGGGTAGGGTCCTACGAGCAGTACTTC	CASSLSWVGSYEQYF
TRBJ2-7	.	TRBV25-1	.	TGTGCCAGCAGAGGGGCGGGGACCTCCTACGAGCAGTACTTC	CASRGAGTSYEQYF
TRBJ1-1	once	TRBV30	.	TGTGCCTGGATGGTGAACACTGAAGCTTTCTTT	CAWMVNTEAFF
TRBJ2-7	.	TRBV2	TRBD1	TGTGCCAGCAGTGAAGCTCATCGCGACAGGGTTCTGAGGTACGAGCAGTACTTC	CASSEAHRDRVLRYEQYF
TRBJ2-3	.	TRBV25-1	.	TGTGCCAGCGTGTTGCTGGATACGCAGTATTTT	CASVLLDTQYF
TRBJ1-6	.	TRBV27	.	TGTGCCAGCAGTCTCTTGACCGGGGATTCACCCCTCCACTTT	CASSLLTGDSPLHF